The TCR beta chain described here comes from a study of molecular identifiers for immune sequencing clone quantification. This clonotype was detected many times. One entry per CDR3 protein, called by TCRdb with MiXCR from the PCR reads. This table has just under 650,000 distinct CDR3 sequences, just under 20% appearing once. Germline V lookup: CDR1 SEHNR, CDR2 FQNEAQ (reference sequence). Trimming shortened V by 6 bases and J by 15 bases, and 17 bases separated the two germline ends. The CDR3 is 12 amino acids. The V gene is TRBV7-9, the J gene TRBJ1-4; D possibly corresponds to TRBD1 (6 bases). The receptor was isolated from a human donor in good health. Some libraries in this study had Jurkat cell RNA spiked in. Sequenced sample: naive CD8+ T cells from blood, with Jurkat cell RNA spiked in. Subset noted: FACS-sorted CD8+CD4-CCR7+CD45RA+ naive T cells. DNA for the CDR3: TGTGCCAGCAGTCCACCGGGACACCCCTTGTTTTTT. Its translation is CASSPPGHPLFF.